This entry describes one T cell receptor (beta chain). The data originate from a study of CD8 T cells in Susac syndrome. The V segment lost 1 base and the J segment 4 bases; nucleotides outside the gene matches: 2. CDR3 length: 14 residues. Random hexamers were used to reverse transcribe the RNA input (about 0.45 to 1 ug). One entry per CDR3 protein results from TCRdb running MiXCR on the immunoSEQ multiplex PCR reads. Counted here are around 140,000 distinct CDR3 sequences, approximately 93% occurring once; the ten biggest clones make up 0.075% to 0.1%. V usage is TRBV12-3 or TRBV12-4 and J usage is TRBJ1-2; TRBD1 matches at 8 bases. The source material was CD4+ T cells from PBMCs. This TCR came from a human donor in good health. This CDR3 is CASSLGQGTYGYTF. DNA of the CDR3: TGTGCCAGCAGTTTAGGACAGGGGACCTATGGCTACACCTTC.